The clone carrying this T cell receptor (beta chain) was seen repeatedly, ten times or more. Antigen specificity is unknown. These data are taken from a study of T cells after posttransplantation cyclophosphamide. The table came from immunoSEQ multiplex PCR; TCRdb's copy has only in-frame clones and leaves some out. The repertoire yields around 34,000 clones, none seen only once; the top ten contain about 7%. The CDR3 sequence is 11 residues long. The V end was cut by 3 bases, the J end by 9 bases, with 8 bases between. The germline V gene has CDR1 ENHRY and CDR2 SYGVKD. Whole-study results and caveats: Skin or GI-infiltrating T cells shared few TRB sequences with blood. Later post-transplant blood repertoires were often dominated by donor CD8+ memory clones.

The chain is built from TRBV10-3 and TRBJ1-1; no clear D. What was sequenced was PBMCs. The receptor was derived from a woman between 50 and 59 years old in good health and a related stem cell transplant donor. In nucleotides, the CDR3 is TGTGCCATCAGTGAAGAGGGTAAAGCTTTCTTT. It specifies CAISEEGKAFF.